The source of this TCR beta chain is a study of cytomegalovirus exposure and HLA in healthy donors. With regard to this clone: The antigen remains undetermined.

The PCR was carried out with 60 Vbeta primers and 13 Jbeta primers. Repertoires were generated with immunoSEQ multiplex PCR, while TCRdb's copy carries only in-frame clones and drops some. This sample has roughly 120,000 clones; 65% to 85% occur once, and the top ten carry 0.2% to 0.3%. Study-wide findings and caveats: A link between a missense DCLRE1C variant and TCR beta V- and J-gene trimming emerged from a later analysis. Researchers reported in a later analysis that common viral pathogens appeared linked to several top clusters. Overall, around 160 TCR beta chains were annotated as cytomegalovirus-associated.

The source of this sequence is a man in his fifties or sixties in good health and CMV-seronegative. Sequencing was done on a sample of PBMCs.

CDR3 sequence reads: CASSSLRQSKLYGYTF. CDR3 bases: TGTGCCAGCAGCTCTCTCCGACAGTCCAAACTGTATGGCTACACCTTC. The V call is TRBV7-2, the J call TRBJ1-2; D might be TRBD1 (5 bases). The CDR3 extends over 16 amino acids. The germline CDR1 and CDR2 sequences are SGHTA and FQGNSA. Trimming left V 4 bases short and J 5 bases short, with 20 bases between. Full variable domain (missing parts from reference TRBV7-2 and TRBJ1-2): GAGVSQSPSNKVTEKGKDVELRCDPISGHTALYWYRQSLGQGLEFLIYFQGNSAPDKSGLPSDRFSAERTGGSVSTLTIQRTQQEDSAVYLCASSSLRQSKLYGYTFGSGTRLTVV.